This passage covers 29 T cell receptor beta chains from one sample sequenced in a study of patients and donors after allogeneic stem cell transplantation. TCRdb analysed the RT-PCR reads with MiXCR anew, one entry per CDR3 protein. The table includes 150,000 to 200,000 distinct CDR3 sequences, approximately 30% detected once. The sequenced material came from blood, either unsorted or a sorted T cell fraction (not recorded which). These receptors all come from a human donor who was either an allogeneic HSCT recipient or a stem cell or donor lymphocyte infusion donor (not recorded which). It is not recorded whose cells these are; they may come from a transplant donor.

The gene calls are TRBV12-3 or TRBV12-4 and TRBJ2-3; 8 nucleotides match TRBD2. V lost 3 bases and J lost 5; bases outside the gene matches: 13. The CDR3 has 17 residues. Here the CDR3 DNA reads TGTGCCAGCAGTTTTTTCCTAGCGGGTGGGCTGCAAGATACGCAGTATTTT. Protein product: CASSFFLAGGLQDTQYF.

This clonotype was picked up a small number of times. V gene TRBV6-1 combines with J gene TRBJ2-7, with D tentatively TRBD1 (6 bases). In germline, CDR1 is MNHNS, CDR2 SASEGT. The CDR3 runs to 12 residues. Trimming stripped 6 bases from V and 4 bases from J, with 10 bases between. This CDR3 reads CASRGQLYEQYF. CDR3 DNA: TGTGCCAGCAGGGGACAACTATACGAGCAGTACTTC.

The chain combines TRBV7-9 with TRBJ2-5; perhaps TRBD1 as D (6 bases). The CDR3 length is 13 residues. The V gene's germline CDR1 is SEHNR and CDR2 FQNEAQ (reference sequence). Between the trimmed V and J ends, which lost 5 bases and 5 bases, there was a span of 12 bases. CDR3 residues: CASSPGQRETQYF. The CDR3 DNA reads as TGTGCCAGCAGCCCAGGACAGAGGGAGACCCAGTACTTC.

This clonotype was picked up many times. The rearrangement links TRBV28 to TRBJ1-4; no clear D gene. This CDR3 spans 15 amino acids. The V end was cut by 2 bases, the J end by 2 bases, with 9 bases between. CDR1 MDHEN and CDR2 SYDVKM come from the germline V gene. CDR3 DNA: TGTGCCAGCAGTTTAATTGGAGTCACTAATGAAAAACTGTTTTTT. Translation: CASSLIGVTNEKLFF.

This clonotype was seen a handful of times. This chain connects TRBV28 to TRBJ1-1; maybe TRBD1 (5 bases). The V end was cut by 6 bases, the J end by 2 bases, with 16 bases between. Germline V gene lookup returns CDR1 MDHEN and CDR2 SYDVKM. The CDR3 sequence is 15 residues long. This CDR3 is CASSAGIGINTEAFF. The DNA of the CDR3 is TGTGCCAGCAGCGCAGGGATAGGGATCAACACTGAAGCTTTCTTT. Full variable domain (missing parts from reference TRBV28 and TRBJ1-1): DVKVTQSSRYLVKRTGEKVFLECVQDMDHENMFWYRQDPGLGLRLIYFSYDVKMKEKGDIPEGYSVSREKKERFSLILESASTNQTSMYLCASSAGIGINTEAFFGQGTRLTVV.

The V call is TRBV6-2 or TRBV6-3, the J call TRBJ1-5; the D gene is possibly TRBD1 (5 bases). CDR1 is MNHEY and CDR2 is SVGEGT in the germline V gene. V was trimmed by 3 bases and J by 4 bases, leaving 13 bases between them. The CDR3 has 15 amino acids. The DNA for the CDR3 is TGTGCCAGCAGTTATCGGAGCCAGGGAAATCAGCCCCAGCATTTT. Encoded protein: CASSYRSQGNQPQHF.

The V call is TRBV29-1, the J call TRBJ2-5, with 8 bases fitting TRBD1. V lost 4 bases and J lost 2; bases outside the gene matches: 6. This CDR3 contains 14 residues. CDR1 SQVTM and CDR2 ANQGSEA come from the germline V gene. The CDR3 protein is CSVADRVNQETQYF. CDR3 sequence (DNA): TGCAGCGTTGCGGACAGGGTGAATCAAGAGACCCAGTACTTC.

This chain connects TRBV7-9 to TRBJ2-3; 11 bases map to TRBD2. CDR3 size: 15 residues. Germline V lookup: CDR1 SEHNR, CDR2 FQNEAQ (reference sequence). Trimming cost V 2 bases and J 5 bases; bases outside gene matches: 3. The CDR3 sequence is CASSLQLAGVDTQYF. The CDR3, as DNA: TGTGCCAGCAGCTTACAACTAGCGGGAGTAGATACGCAGTATTTT.

This clonotype was detected a few times. The J gene is TRBJ2-5, the V gene TRBV5-4, with 11 bases aligning to TRBD2. Germline assignment: CDR1 SGHNT and CDR2 YYREEE (reference sequence). This CDR3 spans 15 amino acids. V shed 1 base and J 4 bases; nucleotides not matched to a gene: 3. The CDR3: CASSLTSGRGETQYF. The DNA for the CDR3 is TGTGCCAGCAGCTTGACTAGCGGGAGAGGAGAGACCCAGTACTTC.

This clonotype has a handful of counts. The chain joins TRBV6-5 to TRBJ1-5, with a possible D match to TRBD1 (5 bases). V shed 6 bases and J shed 1 base, with 16 bases lying between them. There are 16 residues in the CDR3. The germline V gene encodes CDR1 MNHEY and CDR2 SVGAGI. The CDR3 loop reads CASSGAPGQSNQPQHF. The CDR3 DNA is TGTGCCAGCAGCGGGGCGCCGGGCCAGAGCAATCAGCCCCAGCATTTT.

This clonotype was detected many times. The V and J genes are TRBV4-2 and TRBJ1-6, with D unresolved. This CDR3 is built from 16 residues. CDR1 is LGHNA and CDR2 is YNFKEQ in the germline V gene. Trimming stripped 0 bases from V and 5 bases from J, with 11 bases between. DNA for the CDR3: TGTGCCAGCAGCCAAGACAGGAGTTTCGATAATTCACCCCTCCACTTT. This sequence encodes CASSQDRSFDNSPLHF.

This clonotype was observed a handful of times. At one end, the junction sequence differs from germline, possibly due to a read error. V usage is TRBV10-3 and J usage is TRBJ2-5; unclear D gene. Germline values: CDR1 ENHRY, CDR2 SYGVKD. This CDR3 contains 12 residues. This CDR3 reads CAIRELGETQYF. In DNA form, the CDR3 reads TGTGCCATCAGGGAGTTAGGGGAGACCCAGTACTTC.

This chain connects TRBV7-9 to TRBJ2-1; D is possibly TRBD1 (6 bases). The V gene lost 5 bases and the J gene lost 7 bases, with 18 bases spanning the gap. This CDR3 is built from 15 residues. The germline V gene has CDR1 SEHNR and CDR2 FQNEAQ (reference sequence). CDR3 sequence reads: CASSTPGVWYNEQFF. DNA for the CDR3: TGTGCCAGCAGCACGCCAGGGGTATGGTATAATGAGCAGTTCTTC.

V and J are TRBV24-1 and TRBJ2-1, with 9 bases lining up with TRBD2. CDR3 length: 15 residues. Germline-derived CDR1 and CDR2 are KGHDR and SFDVKD. J was trimmed by 7 bases and V by 5 bases; bases with no gene match: 8. The chain's CDR3 is CATSAAGGPGNEQFF. DNA for the CDR3: TGTGCCACCAGTGCGGCGGGAGGGCCTGGGAATGAGCAGTTCTTC.

CDR3 DNA: TGCGCCAGCAGCCAAGACAGGTACTCCTACGAGCAGTACTTC. Translation: CASSQDRYSYEQYF. This chain joins TRBV4-1 and TRBJ2-7; D unclear. V gave up 0 bases and J gave up 0 bases, with 6 bases separating them. In germline, CDR1 is MGHRA, CDR2 YSYEKL. This CDR3 has 14 residues.

This clonotype occurred many times. The chain uses TRBV2 and TRBJ1-1; 8 nucleotides align to TRBD1. CDR3 size: 12 residues. CDR1 SNHLY and CDR2 FYNNEI come from the germline V gene. J was trimmed by 5 bases and V by 8 bases; bases with no gene match: 4. For the CDR3, the DNA is TGTGCCAGCGCCAGGGGGCGGACTGAAGCTTTCTTT. It codes for CASARGRTEAFF.

This clonotype was found a few times. The chain links TRBV6-1 to TRBJ2-3; D is ambiguous. The CDR3 is 14 residues long. V lost 1 base and J lost 0, with 5 bases in between. Per germline, CDR1 MNHNS and CDR2 SASEGT. CDR3 loop: CASSEGDSTDTQYF. The CDR3 nucleotides are TGTGCCAGCAGTGAAGGAGATAGCACAGATACGCAGTATTTT.

This chain uses TRBV4-2 with TRBJ2-7, with unresolved D. V lost 0 bases and J 4 bases, leaving 13 bases between the germline ends. Germline V gene lookup returns CDR1 LGHNA and CDR2 YNFKEQ. CDR3 size: 15 residues. CDR3 bases: TGTGCCAGCAGCCAAGAAGTACGGCTCCCTTACGAGCAGTACTTC. Translated: CASSQEVRLPYEQYF.

This clonotype has a count of ten or more. V is TRBV6-5 and J is TRBJ1-1, with unresolved D. Trimming cost V 2 bases and J 6 bases, with 10 bases left between them. The CDR3 runs to 13 residues. The germline CDR1 and CDR2 sequences are MNHEY and SVGAGI. CDR3 sequence reads: CASSYRGFAEAFF. The CDR3 region has the DNA TGTGCCAGCAGTTACCGGGGTTTTGCTGAAGCTTTCTTT.

This chain joins TRBV2 and TRBJ2-3; the D is unclear. CDR3 length equals 15 residues. Germline V gene lookup returns CDR1 SNHLY and CDR2 FYNNEI. V was cut by 0 bases and J by 6 bases, with 13 bases left in between. CDR3: CASSEALRLGDTQYF. In nucleotides, the CDR3 is TGTGCCAGCAGTGAAGCGCTTCGGTTGGGGGATACGCAGTATTTT. Using reference TRBV2 and TRBJ2-3 for the parts outside the CDR3, the full variable domain is EPEVTQTPSHQVTQMGQEVILRCVPISNHLYFYWYRQILGQKVEFLVSFYNNEISEKSEIFDDQFSVERPDGSNFTLKIRSTKLEDSAMYFCASSEALRLGDTQYFGPGTRLTVL.

This clonotype was counted only a few times. V usage is TRBV5-1 and J usage is TRBJ1-5; D gene ambiguous. There are 14 residues in the CDR3. V was shortened by 0 bases and J by 4 bases, with 8 bases between the two germline ends. CDR1 is SGHRS, CDR2 YFSETQ, per germline. CDR3 bases: TGCGCCAGCAGCTTGGGGGAGTGGAATCAGCCCCAGCATTTT. Translating it yields CASSLGEWNQPQHF.

The chain uses TRBV5-1 and TRBJ1-5, with D possibly TRBD1 on 6 matching bases. CDR1 and CDR2 from the germline V gene are SGHRS and YFSETQ. The CDR3 has 15 residues. V lost 4 bases and J 1 base, leaving 12 bases between the germline ends. The CDR3 DNA reads as TGCGCCAGCAGCCCCGGACAGTCCAGCAATCAGCCCCAGCATTTT. Translating gives CASSPGQSSNQPQHF.

This clonotype occurred once. This chain links TRBV6-2 or TRBV6-3 with TRBJ2-3, with D hard to call. This CDR3 is built from 17 residues. The germline V gene encodes CDR1 MNHEY and CDR2 SVGEGT. The ends were cut back, 5 bases at V and 2 bases at J, with 20 bases in the middle. CDR3 sequence reads: CASSPTRSPILTDTQYF. As DNA, the CDR3 is TGTGCCAGCAGTCCCACTCGTTCGCCTATACTCACAGATACGCAGTATTTT.

This clonotype was counted between two and nine times. The genes are TRBV29-1 and TRBJ2-2; no reliable D call. There are 11 residues in the CDR3. Looked up from germline, CDR1 is SQVTM and CDR2 is ANQGSEA. The germline V and J ends were trimmed by 3 bases and 8 bases, with 7 bases remaining between them. CDR3 coding DNA: TGCAGCGTTGAGAGGTTTGGGGAGCTGTTTTTT. This translates into CSVERFGELFF.

The V gene is TRBV12-3 or TRBV12-4, the J gene TRBJ2-5; D is unclear. Trimming removed 2 bases from V and 2 bases from J, with 6 bases in between. This CDR3 has 13 residues. CDR3 nucleotide sequence: TGTGCCAGCAGTTTACGCGGTCAAGAGACCCAGTACTTC. It encodes CASSLRGQETQYF.

The gene calls are TRBV6-5 and TRBJ2-7; D could derive from TRBD1 or TRBD2 (5 bases each). The germline gives CDR1 MNHEY, CDR2 SVGAGI. V dropped 2 bases and J dropped 6 bases, with 8 bases sitting between them. The CDR3 contains 12 residues. This chain's CDR3 is CASSYRGSEQYF. The CDR3 nucleotides are TGTGCCAGCAGTTACCGGGGCTCCGAGCAGTACTTC.

The J gene is TRBJ1-2, the V gene TRBV20-1; the D is unclear. The CDR3 spans 12 residues. Germline CDR1 reads DFQATT; CDR2 reads SNEGSKA (reference sequence). Trimming took 3 bases from V and 0 from J, leaving 5 bases between them. The DNA for the CDR3 is TGCAGTGCTAGCAAGTCTAACTATGGCTACACCTTC. The encoded protein is CSASKSNYGYTF.

This clonotype was counted a few times. V and J are TRBV10-3 and TRBJ2-5, with a tentative D call TRBD1 (6 bases). The germline V gene encodes CDR1 ENHRY and CDR2 SYGVKD. Trimming shortened V by 3 bases and J by 7 bases, and 18 bases separated the two germline ends. This CDR3 spans 15 amino acids. CDR3 in DNA: TGTGCCATCAGTGATCAGGACTCGCAAGGGGGGACCCAGTACTTC. It encodes CAISDQDSQGGTQYF.

This clonotype has just a few counts. This rearrangement joins TRBV10-3 to TRBJ2-7, with 8 positions matching TRBD1. The CDR3 contains 13 residues. The J segment lost 5 bases and the V segment lost 4 bases, leaving 4 bases of the junction unmatched. Germline values: CDR1 ENHRY, CDR2 SYGVKD. CDR3 DNA sequence: TGTGCCATCAGTGGCTGGACAGGGAACGAGCAGTACTTC. This sequence encodes CAISGWTGNEQYF.